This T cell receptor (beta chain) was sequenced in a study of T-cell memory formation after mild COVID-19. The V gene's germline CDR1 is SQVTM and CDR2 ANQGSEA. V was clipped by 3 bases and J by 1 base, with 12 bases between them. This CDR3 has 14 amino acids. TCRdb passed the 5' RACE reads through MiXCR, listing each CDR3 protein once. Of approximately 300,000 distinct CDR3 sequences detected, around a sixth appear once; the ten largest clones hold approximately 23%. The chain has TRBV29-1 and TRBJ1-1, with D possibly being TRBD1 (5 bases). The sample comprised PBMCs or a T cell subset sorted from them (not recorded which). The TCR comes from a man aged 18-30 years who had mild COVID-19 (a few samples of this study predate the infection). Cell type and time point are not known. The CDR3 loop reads CSVDFTGQNTEAFF. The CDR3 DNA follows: TGCAGCGTTGACTTTACAGGACAGAACACTGAAGCTTTCTTT.